This T cell receptor (beta chain) appears in the sequencing data of a study of blood T cell repertoires in COVID-19. Study information: Acute and convalescent COVID-19 specimens originated in the United States, Italy and Spain.

Original processing methods: Amplification with reference gene primers provided the estimates of nucleated cell counts. The protocol was immunoSEQ multiplex PCR, while the TCRdb copy is restricted to in-frame clones and leaves out a portion. The D gene and trimming were derived from the DNA, and the V and J assignments and clone size from that table. The sample yields 60,000 or so clones, 70% to 85% seen once. This receptor was obtained from a man in his sixties with acute or convalescent COVID-19. The sequenced sample was peripheral blood.

The CDR3 sequence is CATSDRTKQETQYF. The CDR3 nucleotides read TGTGCCACCAGTGACCGGACAAAACAAGAGACCCAGTACTTC. V gene TRBV24-1 combines with J gene TRBJ2-5, with D possibly matching TRBD1 (5 bases). Trimming pared 4 bases from V and 2 bases from J, leaving 10 bases between. Germline CDR1 KGHDR, CDR2 SFDVKD. The CDR3 covers 14 residues.